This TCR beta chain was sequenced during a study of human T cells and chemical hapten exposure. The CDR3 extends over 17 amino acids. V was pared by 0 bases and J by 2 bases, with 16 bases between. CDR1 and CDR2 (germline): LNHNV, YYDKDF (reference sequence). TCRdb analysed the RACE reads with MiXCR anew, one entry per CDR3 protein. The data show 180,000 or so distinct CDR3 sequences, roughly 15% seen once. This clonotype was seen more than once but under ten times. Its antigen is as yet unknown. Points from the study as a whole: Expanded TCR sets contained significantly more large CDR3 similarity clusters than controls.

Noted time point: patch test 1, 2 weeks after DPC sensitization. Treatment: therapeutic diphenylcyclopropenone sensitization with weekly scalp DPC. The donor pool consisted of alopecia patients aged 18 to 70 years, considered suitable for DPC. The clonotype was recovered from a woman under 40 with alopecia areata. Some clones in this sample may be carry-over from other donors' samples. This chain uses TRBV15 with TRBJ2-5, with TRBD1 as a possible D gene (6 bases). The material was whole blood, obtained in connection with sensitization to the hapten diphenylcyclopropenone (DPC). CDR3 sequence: CATSREGQVPEQETQYF. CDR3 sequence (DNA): TGTGCCACCAGCAGAGAGGGACAAGTGCCAGAACAAGAGACCCAGTACTTC.